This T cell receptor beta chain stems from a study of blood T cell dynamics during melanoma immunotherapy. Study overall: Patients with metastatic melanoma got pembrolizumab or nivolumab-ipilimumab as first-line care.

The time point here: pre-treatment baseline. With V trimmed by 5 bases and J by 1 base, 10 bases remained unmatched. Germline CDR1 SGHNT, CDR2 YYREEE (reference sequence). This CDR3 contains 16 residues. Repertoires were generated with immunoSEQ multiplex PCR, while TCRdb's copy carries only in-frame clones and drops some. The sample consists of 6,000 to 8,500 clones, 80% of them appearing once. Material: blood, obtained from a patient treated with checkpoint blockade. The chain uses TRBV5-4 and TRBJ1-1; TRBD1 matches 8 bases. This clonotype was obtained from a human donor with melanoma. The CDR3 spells CASRPGAGGKNTEAFF. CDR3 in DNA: TGTGCCAGCAGGCCTGGGGCAGGGGGCAAGAACACTGAAGCTTTCTTT.